Below, one T cell receptor (beta chain) is given with its context. Original analysis: It was from reference gene primer amplification that nucleated cell counts were estimated. Data came from immunoSEQ multiplex PCR; TCRdb stores just in-frame clones and leaves some out. D and trimming were read from the DNA, whereas the V and J calls and clone size are those reported in that table. The sample consists of more than 45,000 clones, approximately 83% of them appearing once. This entry is derived from a study of blood T cell repertoires in COVID-19. About the research overall: Sources were T cells, B-cell-depleted T cells, or PBMCs; the material itself was cDNA or gDNA.

Germline V CDR1 and CDR2: SGHDT, YYEEEE. The CDR3 loop spans 16 amino acids. V lost 1 base, J lost 4 bases, and 10 bases stayed unmatched. This sequence originates from a middle-aged man with acute or convalescent COVID-19. The genes are TRBV5-6 and TRBJ1-1, with 7 positions matching TRBD1. The sample was peripheral blood. CDR3 loop: CASSLFTGVRGTEAFF. CDR3 nucleotide sequence: TGTGCCAGCAGCTTGTTTACAGGGGTTCGTGGCACTGAAGCTTTCTTT. Full variable domain (remainder filled in from reference TRBV5-6 and TRBJ1-1): DAGVTQSPTHLIKTRGQQVTLRCSPKSGHDTVSWYQQALGQGPQFIFQYYEEEERQRGNFPDRFSGHQFPNYSSELNVNALLLGDSALYLCASSLFTGVRGTEAFFGQGTRLTVV.